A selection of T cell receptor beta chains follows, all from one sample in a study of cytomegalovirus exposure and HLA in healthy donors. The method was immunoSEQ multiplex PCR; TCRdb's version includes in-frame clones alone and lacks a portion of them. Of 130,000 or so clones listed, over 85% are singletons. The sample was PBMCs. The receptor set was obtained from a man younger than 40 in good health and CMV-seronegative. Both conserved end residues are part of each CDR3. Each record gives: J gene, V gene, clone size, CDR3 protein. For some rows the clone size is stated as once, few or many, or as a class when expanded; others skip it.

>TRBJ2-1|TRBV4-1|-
CASSRIPYGARNEQFF
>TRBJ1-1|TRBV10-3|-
CAIRGTGWNTEAFF
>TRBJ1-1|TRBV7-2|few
CASSLRQTTEAFF
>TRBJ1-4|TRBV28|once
CASISGATNEKLFF
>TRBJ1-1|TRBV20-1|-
CSVSGYTEAFF
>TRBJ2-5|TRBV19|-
CASSRAPSETQYF
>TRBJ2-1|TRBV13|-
CASSTRLAGAGDEQFF
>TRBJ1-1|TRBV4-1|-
CASSRRVEHTEAFF
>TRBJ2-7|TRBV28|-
CASSLSSYEQYF
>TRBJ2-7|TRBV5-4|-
CASSPDRSEQYF
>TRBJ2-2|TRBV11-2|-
CASSFGGQGGELFF
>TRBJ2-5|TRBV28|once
CASSTSSGETQYF
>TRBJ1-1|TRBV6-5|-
CASSYIDRVNTEAFF
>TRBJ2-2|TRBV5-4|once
CASSLAIRGGATGELFF
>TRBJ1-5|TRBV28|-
CASELTGGGGNQPQHF
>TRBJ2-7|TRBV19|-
CASSGNDRRPGRGQYF
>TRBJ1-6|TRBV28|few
CASSLADSPLHF
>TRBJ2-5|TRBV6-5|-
CASRRLAGVETQYF
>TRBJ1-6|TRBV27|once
CASSLSISSTGTGSSPLHF
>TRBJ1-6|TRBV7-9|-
CASSYAESSYNSPLHF
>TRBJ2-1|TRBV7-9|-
CASSFTSFNEQFF
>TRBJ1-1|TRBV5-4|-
CAALGEANTEAFF
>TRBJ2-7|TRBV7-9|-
CASSPFSYEQYF
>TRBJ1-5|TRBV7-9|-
CASGLLNQPQHF
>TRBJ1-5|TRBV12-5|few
CASGSFKRGRIRNQPQHF
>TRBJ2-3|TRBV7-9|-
CASSFLVSDTQYF
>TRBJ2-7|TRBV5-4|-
CASSQGLHRVNEQYF
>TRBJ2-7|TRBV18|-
CASSPHQDSYEQYF
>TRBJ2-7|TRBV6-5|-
CASSYDRGYEQYF
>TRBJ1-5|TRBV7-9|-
CASSPLGGANQPQHF
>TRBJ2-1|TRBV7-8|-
CASSLWRGAGSYNEQFF
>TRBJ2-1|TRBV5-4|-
CASSPLIRGNHEQFF
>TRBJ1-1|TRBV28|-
CASSLMGGPLNTEAFF
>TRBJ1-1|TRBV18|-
CASSPATGSWTEAFF
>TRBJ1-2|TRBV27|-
CASTREGGMGYGYTF
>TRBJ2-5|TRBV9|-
CASSVAVGREETQYF
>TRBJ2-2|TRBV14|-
CASSFSGNTGELFF
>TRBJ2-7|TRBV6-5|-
CASSAEDFTTYEQYF
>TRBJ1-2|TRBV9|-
CASSSSRVGGYTF
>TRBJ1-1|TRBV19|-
CASPQGAEAFF
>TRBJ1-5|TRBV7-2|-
CASSLVSGRLNQPQHF